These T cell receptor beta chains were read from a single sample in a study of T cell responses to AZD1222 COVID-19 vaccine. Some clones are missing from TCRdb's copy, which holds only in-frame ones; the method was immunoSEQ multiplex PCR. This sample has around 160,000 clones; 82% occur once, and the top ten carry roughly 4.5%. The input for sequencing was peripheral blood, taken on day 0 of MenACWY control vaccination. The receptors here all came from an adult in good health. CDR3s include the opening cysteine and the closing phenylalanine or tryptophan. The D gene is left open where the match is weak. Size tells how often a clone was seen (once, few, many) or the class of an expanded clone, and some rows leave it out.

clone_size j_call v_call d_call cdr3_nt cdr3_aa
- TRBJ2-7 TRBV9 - TGTGCCAGCAGCGTAGGGGCTGGTTACGAGCAGTACTTC CASSVGAGYEQYF
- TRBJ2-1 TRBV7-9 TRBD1 TGTGCCAGCAGCTTAGGGGGACAGGGTTTCTTC CASSLGGQGFF
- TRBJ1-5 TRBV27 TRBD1 TGTGCCAGCAGTCCCAGGGGGACAGTTTATAGCAATCAGCCCCAGCATTTT CASSPRGTVYSNQPQHF
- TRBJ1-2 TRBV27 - TGTGCCAGCAGTTTAAACGGCACCCCTGGGGGCTACACCTTC CASSLNGTPGGYTF
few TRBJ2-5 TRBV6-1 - TGTGCCAGCAGTGAATATAGATTCCAAGAGACCCAGTACTTC CASSEYRFQETQYF
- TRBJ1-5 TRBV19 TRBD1 TGTGCCACCACCCCGGGACAGGGGAATCAGCCCCAGCATTTT CATTPGQGNQPQHF
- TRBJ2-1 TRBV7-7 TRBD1 TGTGCCAGCATCCCGTTAGAAGGGGGCACGTACAATGAGCAGTTCTTC CASIPLEGGTYNEQFF
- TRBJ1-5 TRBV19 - TGTGCCAGTACCGCCGTGGGGTTGGGGCAGGGTCAGCCCCAGCATTTT CASTAVGLGQGQPQHF
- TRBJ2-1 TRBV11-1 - TGTGCCAGCAGCTTAGGGGGGGCAGGGAAGTTCTTC CASSLGGAGKFF
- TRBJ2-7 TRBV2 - TGTGCCAGCAGTGAAAGGGGCTACGAGCAGTACTTC CASSERGYEQYF
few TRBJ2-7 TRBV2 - TGTGCCAGCAGTGCACTCTCCTACGAGCAGTACTTC CASSALSYEQYF
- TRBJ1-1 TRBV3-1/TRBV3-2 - TGTGCCAGCAGCCTCGGACAGAATGAAGCTTTCTTT CASSLGQNEAFF
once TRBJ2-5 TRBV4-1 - TGCGCCAGCAGCCAAGTGGGGGGTCAGACCCAGTACTTC CASSQVGGQTQYF
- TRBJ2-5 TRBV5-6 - TGTGCCAGCAGCCGGGGGCCGATAATAGAGACCCAGTACTTC CASSRGPIIETQYF
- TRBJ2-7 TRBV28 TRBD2 TGTGCCAGCAGTCGAGCGGGGGGTTACGAGCAGTACTTC CASSRAGGYEQYF
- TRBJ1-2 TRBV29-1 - TGCAGCGTTGATACCACAGGGAGCGGTTATGGCTACACCTTC CSVDTTGSGYGYTF
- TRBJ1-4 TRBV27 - TGTGCCAGCAGATTCGGAGGAGCAACTAATGAAAAACTGTTTTTT CASRFGGATNEKLFF
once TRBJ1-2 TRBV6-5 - TGTGCCAGCAGTTATCCGCCGAACTATGGCTACACCTTC CASSYPPNYGYTF
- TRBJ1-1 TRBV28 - TGTGCCAGCAGTTTCCCGGGGGGTGAAGCTTTCTTT CASSFPGGEAFF
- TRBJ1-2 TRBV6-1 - TGTGCCAGCAGTGAAGTGAGCTATAACTATGGCTACACCTTC CASSEVSYNYGYTF
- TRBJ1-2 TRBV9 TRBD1 TGTGCCAGCAGCGTAGCGTGGAGGGACAGGGAAAGTGGCTACACCTTC CASSVAWRDRESGYTF
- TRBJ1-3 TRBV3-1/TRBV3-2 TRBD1 TGTGCCAGCAGCCGGACAGGTTTGAGAAACACCATATATTTT CASSRTGLRNTIYF
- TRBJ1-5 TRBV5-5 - TGTGCCAGCAGCTTGGGTCAGGGTTTGAGCAATCAGCCCCAGCATTTT CASSLGQGLSNQPQHF
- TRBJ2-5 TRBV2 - TGTGCCAGCTTAGAGGGACCCAACCTCCAAGAGACCCAGTACTTC CASLEGPNLQETQYF
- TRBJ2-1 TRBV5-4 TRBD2 TGTGCCAGCAGCTTGGGGAAAAATAGCGGGGTGAAGAAGCAGTTCTTC CASSLGKNSGVKKQFF
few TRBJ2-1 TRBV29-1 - TGCAGCGTTGAAGATACCCGGGTCAGTGAGCAGTTCTTC CSVEDTRVSEQFF
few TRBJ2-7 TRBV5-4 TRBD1 TGTGCCAGCAGCTTCAAGTTGACAGGGGGCTCCTACGAGCAGTACTTC CASSFKLTGGSYEQYF
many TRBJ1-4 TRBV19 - TGTGCCAGTAGTATTTCTGCAACTAATGAAAAACTGTTTTTT CASSISATNEKLFF
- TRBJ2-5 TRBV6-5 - TGTGCCAGCAGTTACTCGGGACGGAGAGAAGAGACCCAGTACTTC CASSYSGRREETQYF
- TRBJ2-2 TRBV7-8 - TGTGCCAGCAGCTCCCGGCAGCGCTCGAACACCGGGGAGCTGTTTTTT CASSSRQRSNTGELFF
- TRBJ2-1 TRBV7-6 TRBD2 TGTGCCAGCAGCTTAGGGACTAGCGTTTACAATGAGCAGTTCTTC CASSLGTSVYNEQFF
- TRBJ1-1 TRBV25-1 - TGTGCCAGCAGTCCCCTAGGTAGGGGCGACACTGAAGCTTTCTTT CASSPLGRGDTEAFF